The clone carrying this T cell receptor (beta chain) has only a few counts. What it binds is not known. TCR beta CDR3 regions were amplified from RNA transcripts. The primer set for the first-round RT-PCR of the TCR CDR3 was HTBI. TCRdb fed the multiplex PCR reads into MiXCR, producing one record per CDR3 protein. This table has roughly 570,000 distinct CDR3 sequences, more than 45% appearing once. Lactation, pregnancy, other autoimmune disease or uncontrolled infection led to exclusion of patients. The ends lost 7 bases at V and 6 bases at J; junction bases unmatched: 10. The CDR3 consists of 14 residues. CDR1 is SGHRS and CDR2 is YFSETQ in the germline V gene. The data belong to a study of T cells in Graves' hyperthyroidism and ophthalmopathy. Whole-study findings and limits: Ophthalmopathy, as predicted by the model, came a median roughly 6.5 months after the prediction.

The chain uses TRBV5-1 and TRBJ2-3, with TRBD1 matching 8 bases. Sequencing was done on a sample of peripheral blood or thyroid tissue (not recorded which). This receptor was taken from a woman aged 18-35 years with Graves' hyperthyroidism. The CDR3 region is CASRSRTGMDTQYF. The CDR3 DNA is TGCGCCAGCCGTTCACGGACAGGGATGGATACGCAGTATTTT.